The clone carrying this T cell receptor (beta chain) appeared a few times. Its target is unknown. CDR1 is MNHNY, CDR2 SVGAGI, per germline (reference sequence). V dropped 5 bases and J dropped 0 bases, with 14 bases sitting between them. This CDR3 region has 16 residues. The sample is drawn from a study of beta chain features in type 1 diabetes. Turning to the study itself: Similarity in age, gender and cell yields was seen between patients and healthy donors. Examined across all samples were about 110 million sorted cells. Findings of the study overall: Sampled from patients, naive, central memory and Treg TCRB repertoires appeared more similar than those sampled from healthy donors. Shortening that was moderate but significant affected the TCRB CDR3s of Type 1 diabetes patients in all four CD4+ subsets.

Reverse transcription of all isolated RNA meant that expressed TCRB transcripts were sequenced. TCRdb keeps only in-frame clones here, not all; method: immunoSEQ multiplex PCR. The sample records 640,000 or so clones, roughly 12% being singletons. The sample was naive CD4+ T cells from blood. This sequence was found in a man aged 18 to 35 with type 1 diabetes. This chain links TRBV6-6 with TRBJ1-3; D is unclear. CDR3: CASSRPVSSSGNTIYF. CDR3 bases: TGTGCCAGCAGTCGCCCGGTGAGCTCCTCTGGAAACACCATATATTTT.